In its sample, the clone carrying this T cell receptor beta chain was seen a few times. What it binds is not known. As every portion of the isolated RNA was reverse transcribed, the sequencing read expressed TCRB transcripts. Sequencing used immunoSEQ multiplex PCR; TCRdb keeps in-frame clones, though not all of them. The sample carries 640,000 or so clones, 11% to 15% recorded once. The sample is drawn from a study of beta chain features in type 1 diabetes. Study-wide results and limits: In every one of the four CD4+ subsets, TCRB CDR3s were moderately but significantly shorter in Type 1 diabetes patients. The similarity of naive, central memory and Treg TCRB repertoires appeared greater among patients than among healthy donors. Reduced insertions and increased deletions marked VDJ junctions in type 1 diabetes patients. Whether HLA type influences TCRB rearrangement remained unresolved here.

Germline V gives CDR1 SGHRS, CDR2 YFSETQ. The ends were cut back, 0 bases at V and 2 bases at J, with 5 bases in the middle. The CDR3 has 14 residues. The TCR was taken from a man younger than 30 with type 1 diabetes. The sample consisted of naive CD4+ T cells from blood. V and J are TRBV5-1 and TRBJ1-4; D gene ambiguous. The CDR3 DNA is TGCGCCAGCAGCTTGGCCGGGACTAATGAAAAACTGTTTTTT. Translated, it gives CASSLAGTNEKLFF.